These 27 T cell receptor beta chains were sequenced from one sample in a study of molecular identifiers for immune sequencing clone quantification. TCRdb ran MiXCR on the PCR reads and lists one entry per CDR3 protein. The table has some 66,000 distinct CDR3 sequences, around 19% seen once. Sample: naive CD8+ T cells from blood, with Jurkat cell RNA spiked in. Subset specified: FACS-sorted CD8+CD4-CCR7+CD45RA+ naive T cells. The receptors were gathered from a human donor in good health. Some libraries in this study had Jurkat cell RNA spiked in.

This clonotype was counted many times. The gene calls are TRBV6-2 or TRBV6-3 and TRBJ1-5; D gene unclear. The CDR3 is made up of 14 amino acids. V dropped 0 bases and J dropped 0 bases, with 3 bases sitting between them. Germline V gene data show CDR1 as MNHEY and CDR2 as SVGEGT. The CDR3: CASSYSNSNQPQHF. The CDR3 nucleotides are TGTGCCAGCAGTTACTCAAATAGCAATCAGCCCCAGCATTTT.

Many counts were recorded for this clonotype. The CDR3 loop is CACKTVEAFF. The DNA for the CDR3 is TGTGCCTGTAAGACAGTTGAAGCTTTCTTT. This chain joins TRBV30 and TRBJ1-1, with D possibly being TRBD1 (5 bases). Germline CDR1 is GTSNPN and CDR2 is SVGIG (reference sequence). V lost 6 bases and J lost 7, with 9 bases in between. This CDR3 is built from 10 residues.

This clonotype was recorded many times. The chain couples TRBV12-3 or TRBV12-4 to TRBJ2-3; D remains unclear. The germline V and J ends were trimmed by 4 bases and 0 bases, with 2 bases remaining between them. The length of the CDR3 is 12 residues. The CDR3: CASSYSTDTQYF. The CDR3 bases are TGTGCCAGCAGTTACAGCACAGATACGCAGTATTTT.

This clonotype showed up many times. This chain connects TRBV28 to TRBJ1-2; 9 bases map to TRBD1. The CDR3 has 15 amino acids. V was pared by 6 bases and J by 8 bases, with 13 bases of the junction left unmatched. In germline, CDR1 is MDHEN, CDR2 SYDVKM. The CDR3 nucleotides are TGTGCCAGCAGACAACCGGGACAGGGACTTCAGGGCTACACCTTC. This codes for CASRQPGQGLQGYTF.

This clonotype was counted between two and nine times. This CDR3 reads CAWSETSYQETQYF. CDR3 sequence (DNA): TGTGCCTGGAGTGAAACCTCGTACCAAGAGACCCAGTACTTC. V usage is TRBV30 and J usage is TRBJ2-5, with D unresolved. Germline V gene data show CDR1 as GTSNPN and CDR2 as SVGIG (reference sequence). CDR3 length equals 14 residues. V lost 1 base, J lost 0 bases, and 9 bases lay in between.

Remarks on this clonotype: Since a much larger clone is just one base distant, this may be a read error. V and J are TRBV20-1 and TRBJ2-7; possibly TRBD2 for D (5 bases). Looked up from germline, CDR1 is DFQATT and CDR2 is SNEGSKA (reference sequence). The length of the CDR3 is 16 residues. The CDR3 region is CSARPTSPLSSYGQYF. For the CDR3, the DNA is TGCAGTGCTAGGCCAACTAGTCCCCTTAGCTCCTACGGGCAGTACTTC.

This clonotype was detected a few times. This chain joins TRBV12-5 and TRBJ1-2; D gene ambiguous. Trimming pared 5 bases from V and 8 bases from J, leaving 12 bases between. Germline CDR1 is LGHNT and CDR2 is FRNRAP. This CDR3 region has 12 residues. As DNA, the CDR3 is TGTGCTAGTGGTGTGCGTTCGTGGGGCTACACCTTC. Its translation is CASGVRSWGYTF.

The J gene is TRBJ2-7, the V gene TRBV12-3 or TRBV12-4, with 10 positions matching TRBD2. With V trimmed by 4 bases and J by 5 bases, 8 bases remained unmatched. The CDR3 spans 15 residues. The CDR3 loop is CASSYPASGRNEQYF. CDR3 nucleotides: TGTGCCAGCAGTTACCCAGCTAGCGGGAGAAACGAGCAGTACTTC.

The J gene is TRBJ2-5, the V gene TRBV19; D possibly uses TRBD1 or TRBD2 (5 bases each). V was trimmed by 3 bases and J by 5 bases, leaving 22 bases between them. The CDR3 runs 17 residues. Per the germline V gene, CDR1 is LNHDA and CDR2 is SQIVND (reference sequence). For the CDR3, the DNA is TGTGCCAGTAGTATGAGGGAAGGGGCCAGTTTCGTGGAGACCCAGTACTTC. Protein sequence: CASSMREGASFVETQYF.

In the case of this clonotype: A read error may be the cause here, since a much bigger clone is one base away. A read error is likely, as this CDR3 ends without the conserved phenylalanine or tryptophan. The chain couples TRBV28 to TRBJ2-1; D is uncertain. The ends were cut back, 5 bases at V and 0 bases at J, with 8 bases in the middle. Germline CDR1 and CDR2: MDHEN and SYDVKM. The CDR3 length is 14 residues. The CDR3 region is CASSQDRSYNEQFI. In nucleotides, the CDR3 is TGTGCCAGCAGTCAGGACCGCTCCTACAATGAGCAGTTCATC.

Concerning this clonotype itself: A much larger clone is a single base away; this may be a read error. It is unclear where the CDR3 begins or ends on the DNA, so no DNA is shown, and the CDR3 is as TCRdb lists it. CDR3 residues: CASSQVGQGNTEALF. The rearrangement joins TRBV4-1 to TRBJ1-1; TRBD1 is taken as the D call from the table, unchecked against the DNA. The CDR3 is 15 residues long, ends included. The germline CDR1 and CDR2 sequences are MGHRA and YSYEKL.

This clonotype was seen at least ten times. CDR3 region: CASSLVWDCRVRAFF. For the CDR3, the DNA is TGTGCCAGCAGCTTAGTCTGGGATTGTAGGGTTCGAGCTTTCTTT. The chain is built from TRBV7-4 and TRBJ1-1; the D is unclear. Per germline, CDR1 SGHVT and CDR2 SQSDAQ. V dropped 1 base and J dropped 10 bases, with 19 bases sitting between them. This CDR3 is 15 amino acids long.

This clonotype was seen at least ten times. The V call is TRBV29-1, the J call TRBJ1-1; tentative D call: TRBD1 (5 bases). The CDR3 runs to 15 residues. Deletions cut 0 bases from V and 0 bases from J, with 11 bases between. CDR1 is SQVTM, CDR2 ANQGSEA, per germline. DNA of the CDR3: TGCAGCGTTGAAGAGGCGACAGCCATGAACACTGAAGCTTTCTTT. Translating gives CSVEEATAMNTEAFF.

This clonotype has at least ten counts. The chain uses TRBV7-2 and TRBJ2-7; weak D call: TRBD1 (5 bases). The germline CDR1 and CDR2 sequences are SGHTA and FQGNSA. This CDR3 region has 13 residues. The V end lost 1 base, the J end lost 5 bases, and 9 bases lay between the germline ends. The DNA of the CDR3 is TGTGCCAGCAGCTTAGTCCCAGGGAACGAGCAGTACTTC. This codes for CASSLVPGNEQYF. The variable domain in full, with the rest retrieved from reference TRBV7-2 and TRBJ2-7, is GAGVSQSPSNKVTEKGKDVELRCDPISGHTALYWYRQSLGQGLEFLIYFQGNSAPDKSGLPSDRFSAERTGGSVSTLTIQRTQQEDSAVYLCASSLVPGNEQYFGPGTRLTVT.

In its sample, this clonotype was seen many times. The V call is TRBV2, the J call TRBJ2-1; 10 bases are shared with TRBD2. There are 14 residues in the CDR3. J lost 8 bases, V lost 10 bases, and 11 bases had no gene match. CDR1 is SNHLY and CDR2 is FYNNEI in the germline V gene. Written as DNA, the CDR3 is TGTGCCAACGGAGGGACTAGCGTCGGGGATGAGCAGTTCTTC. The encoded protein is CANGGTSVGDEQFF.

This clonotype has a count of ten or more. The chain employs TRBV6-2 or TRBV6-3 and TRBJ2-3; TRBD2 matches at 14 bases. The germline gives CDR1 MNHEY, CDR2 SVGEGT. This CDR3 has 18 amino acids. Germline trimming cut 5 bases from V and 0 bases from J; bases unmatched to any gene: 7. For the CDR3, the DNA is TGTGCCAGCAGTCCCGGGACTAGCGGGAGCATTAGCACAGATACGCAGTATTTT. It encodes CASSPGTSGSISTDTQYF.

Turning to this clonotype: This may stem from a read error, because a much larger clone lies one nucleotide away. CDR3 nucleotide sequence: TGTGCCAGTAGTATAATGGGGAGCCCAGATCAGCCCCAGCATTTT. Translated: CASSIMGSPDQPQHF. The chain links TRBV19 to TRBJ1-5; no reliable D call. The germline V gene encodes CDR1 LNHDA and CDR2 SQIVND (reference sequence). The length of the CDR3 is 15 residues. V was clipped by 2 bases and J by 5 bases, with 13 bases between them.

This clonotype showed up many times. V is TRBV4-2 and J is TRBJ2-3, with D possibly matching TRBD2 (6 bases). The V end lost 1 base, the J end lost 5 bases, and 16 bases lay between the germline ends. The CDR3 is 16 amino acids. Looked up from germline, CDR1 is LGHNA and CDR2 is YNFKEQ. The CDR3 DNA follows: TGTGCCAGCAGCCAAGTTCTATCGGGAGAGGAAGATACGCAGTATTTT. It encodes CASSQVLSGEEDTQYF.

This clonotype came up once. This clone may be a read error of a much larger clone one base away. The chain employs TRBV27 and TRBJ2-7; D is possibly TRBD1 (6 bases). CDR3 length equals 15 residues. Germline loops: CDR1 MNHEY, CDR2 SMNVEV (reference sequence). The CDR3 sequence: CVSSLSASGVYEQYF. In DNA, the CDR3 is TGTGTCAGCAGTTTATCGGCCTCAGGGGTCTACGAGCAGTACTTC.

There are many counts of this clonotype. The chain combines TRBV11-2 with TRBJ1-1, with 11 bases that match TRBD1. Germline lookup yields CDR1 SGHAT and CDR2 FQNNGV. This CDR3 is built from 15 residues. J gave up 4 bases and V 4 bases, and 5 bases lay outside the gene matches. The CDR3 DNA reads TGTGCCAGCAGCTCCCGGACAGGGGGCTTCACTGAAGCTTTCTTT. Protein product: CASSSRTGGFTEAFF.

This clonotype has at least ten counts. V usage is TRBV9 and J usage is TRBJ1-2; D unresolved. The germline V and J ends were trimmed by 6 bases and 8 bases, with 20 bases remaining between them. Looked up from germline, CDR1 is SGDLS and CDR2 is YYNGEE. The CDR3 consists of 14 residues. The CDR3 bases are TGTGCCAGCACCCCAGCCGAGGGAGGACTGGGCTACACCTTC. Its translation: CASTPAEGGLGYTF.

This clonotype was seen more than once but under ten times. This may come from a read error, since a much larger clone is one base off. CDR3 in amino acids: CASSYPPPSDESRANVLTF. The CDR3 region has the DNA TGTGCCAGCAGTTACCCCCCCCCCTCCGATGAATCTAGGGCCAACGTCCTGACTTTC. The chain is built from TRBV28 and TRBJ2-6; no clear D gene. Germline CDR1 MDHEN, CDR2 SYDVKM. Trimming took off 4 bases at V and 5 bases at J, with 24 bases between the two ends. The CDR3 extends over 19 amino acids.

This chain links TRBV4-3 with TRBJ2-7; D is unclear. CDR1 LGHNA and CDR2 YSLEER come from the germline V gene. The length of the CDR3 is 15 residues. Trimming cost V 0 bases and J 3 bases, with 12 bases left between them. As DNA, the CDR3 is TGCGCCAGCAGCCAAGATAGGTCGGCCATCTACGAGCAGTACTTC. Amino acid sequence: CASSQDRSAIYEQYF.

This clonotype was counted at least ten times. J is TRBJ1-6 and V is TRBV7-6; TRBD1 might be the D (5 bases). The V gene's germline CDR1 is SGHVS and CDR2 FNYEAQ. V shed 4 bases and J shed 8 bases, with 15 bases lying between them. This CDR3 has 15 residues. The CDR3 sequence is CASSSSDTLDSPLHF. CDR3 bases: TGTGCCAGCAGCTCCTCGGACACGTTAGATTCACCCCTCCACTTT.

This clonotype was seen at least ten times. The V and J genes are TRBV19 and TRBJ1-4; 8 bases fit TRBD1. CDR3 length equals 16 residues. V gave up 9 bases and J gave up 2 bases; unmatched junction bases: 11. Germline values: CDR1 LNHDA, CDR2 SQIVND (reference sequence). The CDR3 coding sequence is TGTGCCAGCGGATTGCAGGGGGCGCTTACTAATGAAAAACTGTTTTTT. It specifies CASGLQGALTNEKLFF.

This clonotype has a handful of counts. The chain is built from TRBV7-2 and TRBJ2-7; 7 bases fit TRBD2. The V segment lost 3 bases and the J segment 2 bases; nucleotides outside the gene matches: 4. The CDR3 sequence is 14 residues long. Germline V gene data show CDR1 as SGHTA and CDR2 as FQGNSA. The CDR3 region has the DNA TGTGCCAGCAGCTTCCGGGACTATACCTACGAGCAGTACTTC. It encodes CASSFRDYTYEQYF. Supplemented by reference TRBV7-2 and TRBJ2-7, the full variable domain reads GAGVSQSPSNKVTEKGKDVELRCDPISGHTALYWYRQSLGQGLEFLIYFQGNSAPDKSGLPSDRFSAERTGGSVSTLTIQRTQQEDSAVYLCASSFRDYTYEQYFGPGTRLTVT.

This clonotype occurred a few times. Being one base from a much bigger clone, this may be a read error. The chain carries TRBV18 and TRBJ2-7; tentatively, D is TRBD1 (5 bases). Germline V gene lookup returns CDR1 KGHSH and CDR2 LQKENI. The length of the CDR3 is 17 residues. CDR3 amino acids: CANSPVPVAGSNYEQYF. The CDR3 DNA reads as TGTGCCAACTCACCAGTCCCCGTGGCAGGGTCCAACTACGAGCAGTACTTC. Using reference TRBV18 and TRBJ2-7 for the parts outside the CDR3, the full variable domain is NAGVMQNPRHLVRRRGQEARLRCSPMKGHSHVYWYRQLPEEGLKFMVYLQKENIIDESGMPKERFSAEFPKEGPSILRIQQVVRGDSAAYFCANSPVPVAGSNYEQYFGPGTRLTVT.